The table lists the clone carrying this T cell receptor beta chain with many counts. Its target is unknown. The sample comes from a study of CD8+CD57+ T cells in acquired aplastic anemia. Across the whole study: The study obtained an average of roughly 3 ug of DNA from sorted CD4+ and CD8+ cells. Healthy donors gave 11 million or so reads on average for CD4+ cells. Findings and caveats of the study: Overlapping CD8+ CDR3 repertoires of patients and controls contained roughly 27 shared sequences.

Template material for TCR beta VDJ and CDR3 profiling consisted of genomic DNA. Using its own MiXCR run on the reads, TCRdb lists one record per CDR3 protein. There are around 230,000 distinct CDR3 sequences in the sample; around 60% occur only once, and 25% to 30% lies in the top ten. The sequence was obtained from a human donor in good health. The sample consisted of sorted CD4+, CD8+, or CD8+CD57+ T cells (not recorded which) from PBMCs.

CDR3 sequence (DNA): TGCAGTGCTACTCCGACAGGGCGCAACACTGAAGCTTTCTTT. Its translation: CSATPTGRNTEAFF. The rearrangement uses TRBV20-1 and TRBJ1-1; 7 bases fit TRBD1. The CDR3 has 14 residues. Losses at the gene ends were 4 bases for V and 2 bases for J; bases not matched to a gene: 7. The germline gives CDR1 DFQATT, CDR2 SNEGSKA (reference sequence).